Presented here are 27 T cell receptor beta chains from one specimen sequenced in a study of tumor-infiltrating lymphocytes in primary liver carcinoma (TCRdb year 2017). Sequenced using an Illumina HiSeq 2500. TCRbeta-specific cDNA was reverse-transcribed from 500 ng total RNA using a constant-region primer and ProtoScript II reverse transcriptase. TCRbeta libraries were built with three nested multiplex PCR rounds, a slightly modified ARM-PCR procedure. Multiplex TRBV1-TRBV30 forward primers and a Cbeta reverse primer were used in the first two PCR rounds, each of which was run for around 9 cycles. In-frame beta chains were kept once TCRdb had trimmed the public reads at Q25 with fastp and called clones with MiXCR. Rows matching on CDR3 protein sequence are summarized as one entry with the most common DNA and genes. This sample gives 300,000 to 400,000 distinct CDR3 sequences in total; 65% of them show up just once. The ten biggest clones cover around 9.5% of the sample.

Blood RNA was extracted from unsorted whole blood using TRIzol reagent, and germline DNA was obtained with the DNeasy Blood & Tissue kit. The specimen sequenced was peripheral blood. These TCRs come from a man in his forties with primary liver carcinoma and hepatitis B virus infection.

Points on this clonotype: Germline and junction disagree at one end, which may indicate a read error. The chain employs TRBV11-1 and TRBJ2-3; the match to TRBD1 covers 8 bases. Per the germline V gene, CDR1 is SGHAT and CDR2 is FQDESV (reference sequence). This CDR3 comprises 15 residues. CDR3 sequence reads: CARSREDRGTDTQYF. CDR3 in DNA: TGCGCCAGGAGCAGAGAAGACAGGGGAACAGATACGCAGTATTTT.

This clonotype has only a few counts. This chain connects TRBV5-1 to TRBJ2-3, with D perhaps matching TRBD2 (6 bases). From germline, CDR1 is SGHRS and CDR2 YFSETQ. This CDR3 region has 15 residues. Trimming took off 3 bases at V and 0 bases at J, with 11 bases between the two ends. The CDR3 sequence: CASSSGLLSTDTQYF. DNA for the CDR3: TGCGCCAGCAGCTCGGGACTTTTGAGCACAGATACGCAGTATTTT.

On this clonotype itself: Possible read error: a much larger clone is one base away. V gene TRBV11-2 combines with J gene TRBJ1-6; 9 nucleotides agree with TRBD1. The V gene's germline CDR1 is SGHAT and CDR2 FQNNGV. The CDR3 runs to 15 residues. DNA for the CDR3: TGTGTCAGCAGCGGACAGGGGACCTATAATTCACCCCTCCACTTT. It translates to CVSSGQGTYNSPLHF.

There are a few counts of this clonotype. The chain is built from TRBV5-1 and TRBJ2-3, with D unclear. CDR1 SGHRS and CDR2 YFSETQ come from the germline V gene. The CDR3 is 15 residues long. The V gene lost 4 bases and the J gene lost 0 bases, with 12 bases spanning the gap. DNA of the CDR3: TGCGCCAGCAGCCCGCTTAGCAGGAGCACAGATACGCAGTATTTT. Translation gives CASSPLSRSTDTQYF. The complete variable domain, with remaining parts taken from reference TRBV5-1 and TRBJ2-3, reads KAGVTQTPRYLIKTRGQQVTLSCSPISGHRSVSWYQQTPGQGLQFLFEYFSETQRNKGNFPGRFSGRQFSNSRSEMNVSTLELGDSALYLCASSPLSRSTDTQYFGPGTRLTVL.

This rearrangement joins TRBV4-2 to TRBJ2-7, with 9 bases fitting TRBD2. Germline V gene data show CDR1 as LGHNA and CDR2 as YNFKEQ. CDR3 length: 15 residues. Unmatched junction bases numbered 8, after V lost 3 bases and J lost 5 bases. CDR3 in amino acids: CASSQGGLARDEQYF. The CDR3 nucleotides read TGTGCCAGCAGCCAGGGAGGACTAGCGAGAGACGAGCAGTACTTC.

The chain is built from TRBV5-5 and TRBJ2-2; D gene ambiguous. Germline assignment: CDR1 SGHKS and CDR2 YYEKEE (reference sequence). CDR3 length equals 15 residues. Trimming stripped 4 bases from V and 5 bases from J, with 15 bases between. This chain's CDR3 is CASSARILDTGELFF. CDR3 sequence (DNA): TGTGCCAGCAGCGCTAGAATTTTGGATACCGGGGAGCTGTTTTTT.

Concerning this clonotype: A junction boundary mismatches the germline segment, possibly from a read error. The chain links TRBV10-3 to TRBJ2-7; TRBD1 agrees at 9 bases. Germline V CDR1 and CDR2: ENHRY, SYGVKD. The CDR3 has 15 amino acids. CDR3 region: CTISESRQGEDEQYF. In DNA, the CDR3 is TGTACCATCAGTGAGTCGAGACAGGGGGAAGACGAGCAGTACTTC.

V and J are TRBV28 and TRBJ2-7; D not resolved. Trimming stripped 5 bases from V and 0 bases from J, with 11 bases between. CDR3 length equals 14 residues. The V gene's germline CDR1 is MDHEN and CDR2 SYDVKM. The CDR3 protein is CASSRLPLSYEQYF. The CDR3 DNA sequence: TGTGCCAGCAGTAGACTCCCCCTCTCCTACGAGCAGTACTTC.

With regard to this clonotype: This may stem from a read error, because a much larger clone lies one nucleotide away. This sequence joins TRBV6-1 and TRBJ2-3, with D unresolved. This CDR3 is 14 amino acids long. Looked up from germline, CDR1 is MNHNS and CDR2 is SASEGT. V lost 4 bases and J lost 6, with 14 bases in between. CDR3 residues: CASSVGSEIDTQYF. CDR3 DNA sequence: TGTGCCAGCAGTGTAGGGTCAGAGATTGATACGCAGTATTTT.

In regard to this clonotype: A much larger clone differs from this one at a single base, so this may be a read error. This sequence joins TRBV12-3 or TRBV12-4 and TRBJ1-6; the match to TRBD1 covers 11 bases. The J segment lost 10 bases and the V segment lost 6 bases, leaving 5 bases of the junction unmatched. The CDR3 spans 14 residues. The CDR3 here is CASRGTGGKSPLHF. The CDR3 nucleotides are TGTGCCAGCAGGGGGACAGGGGGGAAATCACCCCTCCACTTT.

This clonotype was found once. The conserved phenylalanine or tryptophan normally closing the CDR3 is absent here, so this likely arose from a read error. This rearrangement joins TRBV29-1 to TRBJ2-4, with TRBD1 identical over 8 bases. Per germline, CDR1 SQVTM and CDR2 ANQGSEA. CDR3 length equals 16 residues. CDR3 in DNA: TGCAGCGTTGAATCCGGTGGACAGGGAGTCAAAGACATTCAGTACATC. Protein sequence: CSVESGGQGVKDIQYI.

In this sample, this clonotype turned up many times. The chain is built from TRBV6-2 or TRBV6-3 and TRBJ2-7, with TRBD1 matching over 9 bases. CDR1 and CDR2 (germline): MNHEY, SVGEGT. This CDR3 has 13 residues. Trimming removed 2 bases from V and 6 bases from J; junction bases left unmatched: 2. The CDR3: CASSYGTGFEQYF. The CDR3 DNA reads as TGTGCCAGCAGTTACGGGACAGGGTTCGAGCAGTACTTC.

The J gene is TRBJ2-2, the V gene TRBV30; the D gene is possibly TRBD1 (6 bases). The CDR3 is 12 residues long. Trimming cost V 0 bases and J 8 bases, with 7 bases left between them. Germline CDR1 GTSNPN, CDR2 SVGIG (reference sequence). The DNA for the CDR3 is TGTGCCTGGAGTGTACAGGGAGGGGAGCTGTTTTTT. As protein: CAWSVQGGELFF.

The chain recombines TRBV12-3 or TRBV12-4 with TRBJ2-4; perhaps D is TRBD1 or TRBD2 (5 bases each). V shed 6 bases and J shed 5 bases, with 14 bases lying between them. This CDR3 has 14 residues. CDR3 DNA sequence: TGTGCCAGCAGCCTCGGGGCCGGGCAAAACATTCAGTACTTC. Its translation is CASSLGAGQNIQYF.

Worth noting for this clonotype: Since a much larger clone is just one base distant, this may be a read error. The chain recombines TRBV30 with TRBJ2-7; TRBD1 might be the D (6 bases). The germline V and J ends were trimmed by 8 bases and 3 bases, with 14 bases remaining between them. Germline-derived CDR1 and CDR2 are GTSNPN and SVGIG (reference sequence). This CDR3 region has 12 residues. The CDR3 spells CARQGTHYEQYF. The CDR3 DNA follows: TGTGCCAGGCAGGGGACCCACTACGAGCAGTACTTC.

This clonotype has a count of ten or more. The V and J genes are TRBV29-1 and TRBJ2-1; TRBD2 matches 7 bases. The germline CDR1 and CDR2 sequences are SQVTM and ANQGSEA. J was trimmed by 5 bases and V by 4 bases; bases with no gene match: 8. The CDR3 is 14 amino acids. CDR3 bases: TGCAGCGTTGGTGGGGGGGGACGGAACAATGAGCAGTTCTTC. Encoded protein: CSVGGGGRNNEQFF.

As for this clonotype: Being one base from a much bigger clone, this may be a read error. The chain uses TRBV4-3 and TRBJ1-2, with D unresolved. Trimming removed 0 bases at V and 8 bases at J, with 10 bases between. Germline-derived CDR1 and CDR2 are LGHNA and YSLEER. This CDR3 is built from 13 residues. CDR3 sequence: CASSQDRIQGYTF. The DNA of the CDR3 is TGCGCCAGCAGCCAAGACAGGATACAAGGCTACACCTTC.

This clonotype was counted only a few times. V gene TRBV5-4 combines with J gene TRBJ1-1, with D tentatively TRBD1 (6 bases). Looked up from germline, CDR1 is SGHNT and CDR2 is YYREEE (reference sequence). CDR3 length: 14 residues. V lost 4 bases, J lost 6 bases, and 16 bases lay in between. DNA for the CDR3: TGTGCCAGCAGCGATCGCCTACAGGGAGCTGAAGCTTTCTTT. Encoded protein: CASSDRLQGAEAFF.

As regards this clonotype: A much larger clone is a single base away; this may be a read error. This sequence joins TRBV6-1 and TRBJ1-5, with D possibly TRBD1 on 5 matching bases. CDR3 length equals 13 residues. Germline lookup yields CDR1 MNHNS and CDR2 SASEGT. CDR3 region: CVSSAGGNQPQHF. In nucleotides, the CDR3 is TGTGTCAGCAGTGCGGGGGGGAATCAGCCCCAGCATTTT.

At least ten counts were recorded for this clonotype. This chain connects TRBV29-1 to TRBJ2-5; D perhaps matches TRBD1 (6 bases). This CDR3 is 13 amino acids long. Germline lookup yields CDR1 SQVTM and CDR2 ANQGSEA. V shed 5 bases and J shed 4 bases, with 14 bases lying between them. For the CDR3, the DNA is TGCAGCGTTACCGGCAGGGGAATAGAGACCCAGTACTTC. It specifies CSVTGRGIETQYF.

The gene calls are TRBV10-3 and TRBJ2-5, with D unresolved. V gave up 2 bases and J gave up 0 bases, with 4 bases separating them. The CDR3 has 13 residues. The germline CDR1 and CDR2 sequences are ENHRY and SYGVKD. This chain's CDR3 is CAISEMYQETQYF. The CDR3 DNA follows: TGTGCCATCAGTGAGATGTACCAAGAGACCCAGTACTTC.

This clonotype was found a few times. A much larger clonotype is one base distant, so this may be a read error. V usage is TRBV12-3 or TRBV12-4 and J usage is TRBJ2-2; D unclear. This CDR3 comprises 14 residues. V lost 5 bases and J 5 bases, leaving 12 bases between the germline ends. The CDR3 spells CASSPSFRTGELFF. CDR3 nucleotide sequence: TGTGCCAGCAGTCCCTCGTTCCGGACCGGGGAGCTGTTTTTT.

Ten or more counts support this clonotype. CDR3 sequence (DNA): TGTGCCAGCAGGGTCGGACAGGGGACCCAGTACTTC. It is translated as CASRVGQGTQYF. The chain joins TRBV6-5 to TRBJ2-5, with 8 bases matching TRBD1. The CDR3 is 12 amino acids. Germline V lookup: CDR1 MNHEY, CDR2 SVGAGI. V gave up 6 bases and J gave up 7 bases; unmatched junction bases: 4.

This clonotype was recorded at least ten times. V usage is TRBV6-5 and J usage is TRBJ2-7; D remains ambiguous. V lost 0 bases, J lost 0 bases, and 3 bases lay in between. Germline V gene lookup returns CDR1 MNHEY and CDR2 SVGAGI. The CDR3 is 13 amino acids. The CDR3: CASSYSGSYEQYF. For the CDR3, the DNA is TGTGCCAGCAGTTACTCCGGCTCCTACGAGCAGTACTTC.

The sample holds a few counts of this clonotype. V usage is TRBV30 and J usage is TRBJ1-6; D unresolved. This CDR3 has 15 residues. V gave up 0 bases and J gave up 10 bases, with 16 bases separating them. Per the germline V gene, CDR1 is GTSNPN and CDR2 is SVGIG (reference sequence). This CDR3 reads CAWSVSRQSRSPLHF. CDR3 sequence (DNA): TGTGCCTGGAGTGTAAGCCGGCAGAGTAGATCACCCCTCCACTTT.

About this clonotype: This may arise from a read error, as a much more abundant clone is one base away. The chain employs TRBV29-1 and TRBJ2-7; perhaps TRBD1 as D (6 bases). From germline, CDR1 is SQVTM and CDR2 ANQGSEA. The CDR3 consists of 11 residues. Trimming stripped 5 bases from V and 5 bases from J, with 10 bases between. CDR3: CSVRTDDEQYF. For the CDR3, the DNA is TGCAGCGTTAGGACAGACGACGAGCAGTACTTC.

This clonotype has at least ten counts. The chain links TRBV6-1 to TRBJ2-5, with D possibly TRBD2 on 5 matching bases. Germline values: CDR1 MNHNS, CDR2 SASEGT. The V end was cut by 10 bases, the J end by 1 base, with 16 bases between. The CDR3 runs 14 residues. As DNA, the CDR3 is TGTGCCACCAGAGGGATTCAGCTCCAAGAGACCCAGTACTTC. It specifies CATRGIQLQETQYF.